This T cell receptor beta chain emerged from a study of T cell repertoires in cytomegalovirus infection. Across the whole study: TCR beta signatures that were public indicated CMV infection and matching HLA type. Study results and caveats: Within the response measured ex vivo, HLA-C-restricted CMV-specific TCR beta clonotypes were dominant.

This clonotype was observed a handful of times. Antigen unknown. TCRdb analysed the reads with MiXCR anew, one entry per CDR3 protein. The sample gives fewer than 250,000 distinct CDR3 sequences, about 23% of which show up once; 15% to 20% is in the top ten. The germline gives CDR1 SGHDN, CDR2 FVKESK. The CDR3 covers 15 residues. Trimming cost V 5 bases and J 8 bases; bases outside gene matches: 5. The genes are TRBV14 and TRBJ2-1; the match to TRBD2 covers 14 bases. Source material: CD8+ T cells from PBMCs. This TCR came from a human donor in good health (CMV status not recorded). Some clones in this sample may be carry-over from other donors' samples. The chain's CDR3 is CASSATSGGVDEQFF. For the CDR3, the DNA is TGTGCCAGCAGCGCGACTAGCGGGGGGGTGGATGAGCAGTTCTTC.